The 3 T cell receptor beta chains given below trace back to one sample, sequenced in a study of cytomegalovirus exposure and HLA in healthy donors. Measured with immunoSEQ multiplex PCR; TCRdb has only the in-frame clones, and not every one. The sample includes over 200,000 clones, over 80% seen only once; the top ten take more than 13%. Sequences were obtained from PBMCs. The source is a woman aged 25-40 years in good health and CMV-seropositive.

The V and J genes are TRBV27 and TRBJ1-4; 8 bases map to TRBD1. CDR3 length: 17 residues. Germline V lookup: CDR1 MNHEY, CDR2 SMNVEV (reference sequence). V lost 3 bases, J lost 3 bases, and 9 bases stayed unmatched. CDR3 sequence (DNA): TGTGCCAGCAGTTTTCTCAGGGGGCGCGGGGCTAATGAAAAACTGTTTTTT. Translation: CASSFLRGRGANEKLFF.

The rearrangement links TRBV18 to TRBJ2-7; D is unclear. CDR3 length: 17 residues. Germline values: CDR1 KGHSH, CDR2 LQKENI. V was pared by 1 base and J by 1 base, with 17 bases between. The CDR3 nucleotides are TGTGCCAGCTCACCACGGGCGGAGTGGACCCCGTCCTACGAGCAGTACTTC. Its translation: CASSPRAEWTPSYEQYF.

The J gene is TRBJ1-5, the V gene TRBV6-1; TRBD1 is a possible D gene (5 bases). The CDR3 is 13 amino acids. Germline V gene data show CDR1 as MNHNS and CDR2 as SASEGT. V gave up 8 bases and J gave up 9 bases, with 17 bases separating them. CDR3 region: CASSRLQGGPQHF. Here the CDR3 DNA reads TGTGCCAGCTCCCGACTTCAGGGTGGGCCCCAGCATTTT.